The rows below give T cell receptor beta chains drawn from one sample of a study of glioma-infiltrating T cells after dendritic cell vaccination. Method: immunoSEQ multiplex PCR; TCRdb's copy keeps in-frame clones and lacks some. Of under 130,000 clones detected, roughly 79% appear once; the ten largest clones hold 12%. The sample here was blood, taken before dendritic cell vaccination. The receptors shown here come from a human donor with glioblastoma. CDR3s include the opening cysteine and the closing phenylalanine or tryptophan. D genes are given only for firm matches. Some rows mark clone size as missing; the rest say once, few, many or name a class of expanded clone.

clone size: .
J gene: TRBJ1-1
V gene: TRBV6-1
D gene: .
CDR3 DNA: TGTGCCAGCAGTGAGTGGCGGGGGAGCACTGAAGCTTTCTTT
CDR3 protein: CASSEWRGSTEAFF

clone size: .
J gene: TRBJ1-1
V gene: TRBV6-5
D gene: TRBD1
CDR3 DNA: TGTGCCAGCAGGCCTACAGGGGTGAACACTGAAGCTTTCTTT
CDR3 protein: CASRPTGVNTEAFF

clone size: few
J gene: TRBJ2-7
V gene: TRBV10-1
D gene: .
CDR3 DNA: TGCGCCAGCAGTCTGACTAGCTACGAGCAGTACTTC
CDR3 protein: CASSLTSYEQYF

clone size: .
J gene: TRBJ2-7
V gene: TRBV19
D gene: .
CDR3 DNA: TGTGCCAGTAGTCCGTCTAGCGAAACCTACGAGCAGTACTTC
CDR3 protein: CASSPSSETYEQYF

clone size: .
J gene: TRBJ1-1
V gene: TRBV19
D gene: TRBD1
CDR3 DNA: TGTGCCAGCCGTAGGAGGGGGACAGTCGGGGCCGTGAAAGCTTTCTTT
CDR3 protein: CASRRRGTVGAVKAFF

clone size: .
J gene: TRBJ2-5
V gene: TRBV19
D gene: .
CDR3 DNA: TGTGCCAGTAGTGGGGGGACAGTCCAAGAGACCCAGTACTTC
CDR3 protein: CASSGGTVQETQYF

clone size: .
J gene: TRBJ2-7
V gene: TRBV27
D gene: .
CDR3 DNA: TGTGCCAGCCGTACGGGGACATTATACGAGCAGTACTTC
CDR3 protein: CASRTGTLYEQYF

clone size: .
J gene: TRBJ1-5
V gene: TRBV30
D gene: .
CDR3 DNA: TGTGCCTGGAGTGTACCAGTCCTCGATCGGCCCCAGCATTTT
CDR3 protein: CAWSVPVLDRPQHF

clone size: few
J gene: TRBJ1-1
V gene: TRBV14
D gene: .
CDR3 DNA: TGTGCCAGCAGCCAAGAATTGGGGATCAGGGCGTCTGAAGCTTTCTTT
CDR3 protein: CASSQELGIRASEAFF

clone size: .
J gene: TRBJ2-5
V gene: TRBV14
D gene: TRBD2
CDR3 DNA: TGTGCCAGCAGCCAAGATGTTGCTAGCGGGGCCAAGACCCAGTACTTC
CDR3 protein: CASSQDVASGAKTQYF

clone size: .
J gene: TRBJ2-7
V gene: TRBV10-3
D gene: .
CDR3 DNA: TGTGCCATCAGTGAGTCATCAGGGGTGGAGTACTTC
CDR3 protein: CAISESSGVEYF

clone size: .
J gene: TRBJ2-5
V gene: TRBV7-2
D gene: .
CDR3 DNA: TGTGCCAGCAGCGGGGCGGGGGCTGGAGAGACCCAGTACTTC
CDR3 protein: CASSGAGAGETQYF

clone size: .
J gene: TRBJ2-7
V gene: TRBV29-1
D gene: TRBD1
CDR3 DNA: TGCAGCGTTGTAGGACAGGGCTACGAGCAGTACTTC
CDR3 protein: CSVVGQGYEQYF

clone size: .
J gene: TRBJ2-7
V gene: TRBV2
D gene: TRBD1
CDR3 DNA: TGTGCCAGCAGCGGAACTCCGGGACAGGGGGCTGGGGACGAGCAGTACTTC
CDR3 protein: CASSGTPGQGAGDEQYF

clone size: .
J gene: TRBJ1-2
V gene: TRBV4-1
D gene: .
CDR3 DNA: TGCGCCAGCAGCCAAGTGAGCAACTATGGCTACACCTTC
CDR3 protein: CASSQVSNYGYTF

clone size: .
J gene: TRBJ1-1
V gene: TRBV4-2
D gene: TRBD1
CDR3 DNA: TGTGCCAGCAGCCAAGACGGGACAGGGAACACTGAAGCTTTCTTT
CDR3 protein: CASSQDGTGNTEAFF

clone size: .
J gene: TRBJ2-2
V gene: TRBV29-1
D gene: TRBD1
CDR3 DNA: TGCAGCGTCGCCCCCGGGACAGGTACCGGGGAGCTGTTTTTT
CDR3 protein: CSVAPGTGTGELFF

clone size: once
J gene: TRBJ2-1
V gene: TRBV9
D gene: .
CDR3 DNA: TGTGCCAGCAGCGTAGGAGCCCCCTCTCGAGACAATGAGCAGTTCTTC
CDR3 protein: CASSVGAPSRDNEQFF

clone size: .
J gene: TRBJ1-4
V gene: TRBV19
D gene: .
CDR3 DNA: TGTGCCACAAAGAGGGTTGGCAGAACAAATGAAAAACTGTTTTTT
CDR3 protein: CATKRVGRTNEKLFF

clone size: .
J gene: TRBJ2-5
V gene: TRBV5-1
D gene: TRBD2
CDR3 DNA: TGCGCCAGCAGCTTGGAACTAGCGGGGAGAGAGACCCAGTACTTC
CDR3 protein: CASSLELAGRETQYF

clone size: .
J gene: TRBJ1-1
V gene: TRBV6-5
D gene: TRBD1
CDR3 DNA: TGTGCCAGCAGTTACCCGGGACAGGGGGCGTACACTGAAGCTTTCTTT
CDR3 protein: CASSYPGQGAYTEAFF

clone size: .
J gene: TRBJ2-5
V gene: TRBV4-1
D gene: TRBD2
CDR3 DNA: TGCGCCAGCAGCCCCCCTGGGGTCCGGGGGGGCTGGGAGACCCAGTACTTC
CDR3 protein: CASSPPGVRGGWETQYF

clone size: .
J gene: TRBJ1-1
V gene: TRBV10-3
D gene: .
CDR3 DNA: TGTGCCATCAGGTCCGGGTTCACTGAAGCTTTCTTT
CDR3 protein: CAIRSGFTEAFF

clone size: .
J gene: TRBJ2-7
V gene: TRBV10-3
D gene: .
CDR3 DNA: TGTGCCATCAGTGAACTCATCGAGCAGTACTTC
CDR3 protein: CAISELIEQYF

clone size: .
J gene: TRBJ1-2
V gene: TRBV30
D gene: TRBD1
CDR3 DNA: TGTGCCTGGAACAGGGGGTTCCTCTATGGCTACACCTTC
CDR3 protein: CAWNRGFLYGYTF

clone size: .
J gene: TRBJ2-7
V gene: TRBV7-9
D gene: TRBD1
CDR3 DNA: TGTGCCAGCAGCCCCACAGGGGGCGAGCAGTACTTC
CDR3 protein: CASSPTGGEQYF

clone size: .
J gene: TRBJ1-2
V gene: TRBV19
D gene: .
CDR3 DNA: TGTGCCAGTAGAATCCCGGGGGACCCTAACTATGGCTACACCTTC
CDR3 protein: CASRIPGDPNYGYTF

clone size: .
J gene: TRBJ1-2
V gene: TRBV4-1
D gene: .
CDR3 DNA: TGCGCCAGCAGCCAACCGTTCTCCTCTAACTATGGCTACACCTTC
CDR3 protein: CASSQPFSSNYGYTF

clone size: once
J gene: TRBJ2-2
V gene: TRBV5-1
D gene: TRBD2
CDR3 DNA: TGCGCCAGCAGCCCGACTTCTAGCGGGGGGGTGACCGGGGAGCTGTTTTTT
CDR3 protein: CASSPTSSGGVTGELFF

clone size: .
J gene: TRBJ2-5
V gene: TRBV5-1
D gene: .
CDR3 DNA: TGCGCCAGCAGCTTGGTAGCGCACCAAGAGACCCAGTACTTC
CDR3 protein: CASSLVAHQETQYF

clone size: .
J gene: TRBJ1-3
V gene: TRBV4-2
D gene: .
CDR3 DNA: TGTGCCAGCAGCCAAGCGGGAGGTTCTGGAAACACCATATATTTT
CDR3 protein: CASSQAGGSGNTIYF

clone size: .
J gene: TRBJ1-3
V gene: TRBV10-3
D gene: .
CDR3 DNA: TGTGCCATCACCGCTGGAAACACCATATATTTT
CDR3 protein: CAITAGNTIYF

clone size: few
J gene: TRBJ2-6
V gene: TRBV7-9
D gene: .
CDR3 DNA: TGTGCCAGCAGCCCCCTGTCACAGGTCCAGGCGGGAGGGGCCAACGTCCTGACTTTC
CDR3 protein: CASSPLSQVQAGGANVLTF

clone size: .
J gene: TRBJ2-5
V gene: TRBV5-4
D gene: TRBD2
CDR3 DNA: TGTGCCAGCAGCTTCTCGGGGGGGGCCAGGGAGACCCAGTACTTC
CDR3 protein: CASSFSGGARETQYF

clone size: .
J gene: TRBJ2-7
V gene: TRBV5-1
D gene: TRBD1
CDR3 DNA: TGCGCCAGCAGCCCGAAGTTGGGGACAGGGCCTTCCGAGCAGTACTTC
CDR3 protein: CASSPKLGTGPSEQYF

clone size: few
J gene: TRBJ2-3
V gene: TRBV4-1
D gene: TRBD1
CDR3 DNA: TGCGCCAGCAGCCAAGGAGGGGGCCGCACAGATACGCAGTATTTT
CDR3 protein: CASSQGGGRTDTQYF

clone size: .
J gene: TRBJ2-2
V gene: TRBV11-3
D gene: TRBD1
CDR3 DNA: TGTGCCAGCAGCTTAGGACAGGGGAACACCGGGGAGCTGTTTTTT
CDR3 protein: CASSLGQGNTGELFF

clone size: once
J gene: TRBJ1-5
V gene: TRBV6-6
D gene: .
CDR3 DNA: TGTGCCAGCAGACAACCACCGACAGGCAATCAGCCCCAGCATTTT
CDR3 protein: CASRQPPTGNQPQHF

clone size: .
J gene: TRBJ2-1
V gene: TRBV10-1
D gene: TRBD1
CDR3 DNA: TGCGCCAGCAGTGGAGCAACCTATGACAGGGCCTACAATGAGCAGTTCTTC
CDR3 protein: CASSGATYDRAYNEQFF

clone size: .
J gene: TRBJ2-3
V gene: TRBV19
D gene: .
CDR3 DNA: TGTGCCAGCGAGACTATATTTCGCACAGATACGCAGTATTTT
CDR3 protein: CASETIFRTDTQYF

clone size: once
J gene: TRBJ2-5
V gene: TRBV2
D gene: TRBD1
CDR3 DNA: TGTGCCAGCAGTGAGACAGGGCTAGGAGAGACCCAGTACTTC
CDR3 protein: CASSETGLGETQYF

clone size: .
J gene: TRBJ2-7
V gene: TRBV11-3
D gene: .
CDR3 DNA: TGTGCCAGCTCCATCGGGGGCTACGAGCAGTACTTC
CDR3 protein: CASSIGGYEQYF

clone size: .
J gene: TRBJ2-3
V gene: TRBV7-2
D gene: TRBD1
CDR3 DNA: TGTGCCAGCAGCTTAGATGGACAGGGCACAGATACGCAGTATTTT
CDR3 protein: CASSLDGQGTDTQYF

clone size: .
J gene: TRBJ2-4
V gene: TRBV11-2
D gene: TRBD2
CDR3 DNA: TGTGCCAGCAGCTTGGTGGCTAGCGGGGGTACTTTAGCCAAAAACATTCAGTACTTC
CDR3 protein: CASSLVASGGTLAKNIQYF

clone size: .
J gene: TRBJ2-5
V gene: TRBV7-2
D gene: .
CDR3 DNA: TGTGCCAGCAGCTCTCCTCCGGGCCTGGAGGAGGAGACCCAGTACTTC
CDR3 protein: CASSSPPGLEEETQYF

clone size: once
J gene: TRBJ2-2
V gene: TRBV5-1
D gene: .
CDR3 DNA: TGCGCCAGCAGCTTGCGGGAGAACACTGGGGAGCTGTTTTTT
CDR3 protein: CASSLRENTGELFF

clone size: .
J gene: TRBJ2-7
V gene: TRBV7-2
D gene: .
CDR3 DNA: TGTGCCAGCAGCACGGACAGCTACGAGCAGTACTTC
CDR3 protein: CASSTDSYEQYF

clone size: .
J gene: TRBJ2-5
V gene: TRBV4-1
D gene: TRBD2
CDR3 DNA: TGCGCCAGCAGCCAAGATCGGGCGGGAGGACCTCAAGAGACCCAGTACTTC
CDR3 protein: CASSQDRAGGPQETQYF

clone size: .
J gene: TRBJ2-2
V gene: TRBV14
D gene: TRBD2
CDR3 DNA: TGTGCCAGCAGCCAGATGGACGGGGGGGTCGGCGGGGAGCTGTTTTTT
CDR3 protein: CASSQMDGGVGGELFF

clone size: .
J gene: TRBJ1-3
V gene: TRBV6-1
D gene: .
CDR3 DNA: TGTGCCAGCAGTGCTTTAGGACAGCCCATCGGAAACACCATATATTTT
CDR3 protein: CASSALGQPIGNTIYF

clone size: .
J gene: TRBJ2-7
V gene: TRBV9
D gene: TRBD1
CDR3 DNA: TGTGCCAGCAGCGTTGCCGGGACAGGGGACGGCGAGCAGTACTTC
CDR3 protein: CASSVAGTGDGEQYF

clone size: .
J gene: TRBJ1-2
V gene: TRBV19
D gene: TRBD1
CDR3 DNA: TGTGCCAGTAGCCTTACAACCGGGACAGGGGGGATGTTCGATGGCTACACCTTC
CDR3 protein: CASSLTTGTGGMFDGYTF

clone size: .
J gene: TRBJ2-2
V gene: TRBV6-1
D gene: .
CDR3 DNA: TGTGCCAGCAGTGACCTGCTTAGGGGGAACACCGGGGAGCTGTTTTTT
CDR3 protein: CASSDLLRGNTGELFF

clone size: .
J gene: TRBJ1-1
V gene: TRBV5-3
D gene: .
CDR3 DNA: TGTGCCAGAAGCTTTAATAACACTGAAGCTTTCTTT
CDR3 protein: CARSFNNTEAFF

clone size: .
J gene: TRBJ2-7
V gene: TRBV11-2
D gene: .
CDR3 DNA: TGTGCCAGCAGCTTAGATCATAGCTCCTACGAGCAGTACTTC
CDR3 protein: CASSLDHSSYEQYF

clone size: few
J gene: TRBJ1-1
V gene: TRBV19
D gene: TRBD1
CDR3 DNA: TGTGCCAGTAGTATAGCTCAGACAGGGCACACTGAAGCTTTCTTT
CDR3 protein: CASSIAQTGHTEAFF

clone size: .
J gene: TRBJ1-2
V gene: TRBV7-2
D gene: TRBD1
CDR3 DNA: TGTGCCAGCAGCTTAGAAGTCGGCCTGACAGGGGTCCTTGGCTACACCTTC
CDR3 protein: CASSLEVGLTGVLGYTF

clone size: .
J gene: TRBJ1-5
V gene: TRBV29-1
D gene: .
CDR3 DNA: TGCAGCGTTGAAGTTGTGAACGGGCAGCCCCAGCATTTT
CDR3 protein: CSVEVVNGQPQHF